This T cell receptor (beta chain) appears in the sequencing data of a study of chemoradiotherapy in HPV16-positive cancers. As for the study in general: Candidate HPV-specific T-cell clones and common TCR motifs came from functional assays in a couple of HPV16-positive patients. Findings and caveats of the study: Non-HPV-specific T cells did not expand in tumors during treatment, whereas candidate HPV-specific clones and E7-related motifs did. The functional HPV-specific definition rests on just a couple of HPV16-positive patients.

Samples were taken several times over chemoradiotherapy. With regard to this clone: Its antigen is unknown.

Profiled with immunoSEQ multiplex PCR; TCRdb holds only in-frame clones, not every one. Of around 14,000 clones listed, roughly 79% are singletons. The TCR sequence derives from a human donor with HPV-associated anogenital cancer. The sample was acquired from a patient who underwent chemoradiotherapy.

The CDR3 DNA sequence: TGTGCCAGCAGACAGACCCGCCCAGGACAGGGTAATTTAGACGCCAACGTCCTGACTTTC. It encodes CASRQTRPGQGNLDANVLTF. This chain links TRBV28 with TRBJ2-6; 8 bases agree with TRBD1. After removal of 6 bases from V and 7 bases from J, the junction contained 23 bases not matched to a gene. Per the germline V gene, CDR1 is MDHEN and CDR2 is SYDVKM. CDR3 length: 20 amino acids.